This entry concerns a single TCR beta chain. What it binds is not known. The source of the sample is a study of T cells in Graves' hyperthyroidism and ophthalmopathy. Study findings and constraints: Ophthalmopathy was told apart from stable hyperthyroidism by a 13 V-J model.

Patients were excluded for uncontrolled infection, other autoimmune disease, pregnancy or lactation. PBMCs were collected from an approximately 10 ml volume of fresh peripheral blood. Researchers took RNA transcripts and amplified the TCR beta CDR3 regions from them. First-round RT-PCR targeting the TCR CDR3 was performed with the HTBI primer set. TCRdb re-called the multiplex PCR reads through MiXCR, storing one row per CDR3 protein. The repertoire consists of nearly 750,000 distinct CDR3 sequences, with 35% occurring once and the leading ten covering approximately 31%. This clonotype was obtained from a woman between 35 and 50 years old with Graves' hyperthyroidism. The specimen was blood.

Here the CDR3 reads CSAQPGLAGKETQYF. The CDR3 DNA is TGCAGTGCTCAACCAGGACTAGCGGGGAAAGAGACCCAGTACTTC. This sequence joins TRBV20-1 and TRBJ2-5; TRBD2 agrees at 12 bases. This CDR3 region has 15 residues. Per the germline V gene, CDR1 is DFQATT and CDR2 is SNEGSKA (reference sequence). V lost 5 bases and J lost 3; bases outside the gene matches: 7.